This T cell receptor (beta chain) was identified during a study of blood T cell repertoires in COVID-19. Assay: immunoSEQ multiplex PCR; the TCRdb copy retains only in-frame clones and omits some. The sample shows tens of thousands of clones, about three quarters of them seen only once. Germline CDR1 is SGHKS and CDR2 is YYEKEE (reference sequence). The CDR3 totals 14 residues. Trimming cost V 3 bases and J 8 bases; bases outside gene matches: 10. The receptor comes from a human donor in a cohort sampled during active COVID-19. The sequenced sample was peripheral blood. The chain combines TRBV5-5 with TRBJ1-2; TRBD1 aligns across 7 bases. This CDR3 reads CASSSADRVGGYTF. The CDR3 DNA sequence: TGTGCCAGCAGCTCTGCAGACAGGGTAGGAGGCTACACCTTC.